This T cell receptor (beta chain) derives from a study of STAT5B mutations in CD4+ large granular lymphocyte leukemia. Trimming pared 1 base from V and 7 bases from J, leaving 16 bases between. CDR1 is SGHAT, CDR2 FQNNGV, per germline. The CDR3 spans 16 residues. Clones were read by immunoSEQ multiplex PCR, and TCRdb kept only the in-frame ones, dropping some. Of about 30,000 clones in the sample, roughly 77% were seen once. Sequenced input: CD4+ T cells from blood buffy coats. The chain has TRBV11-2 and TRBJ1-4, with D hard to call. This clonotype was sampled from a human donor in good health. In DNA, the CDR3 is TGTGCCAGCAGCTTAGGCGCCGGCCTCGGAGGTGAAAAACTGTTTTTT. This encodes CASSLGAGLGGEKLFF. Drawing the rest from reference TRBV11-2 and TRBJ1-4, the complete variable domain is EAGVAQSPRYKIIEKRQSVAFWCNPISGHATLYWYQQILGQGPKLLIQFQNNGVVDDSQLPKDRFSAERLKGVDSTLKIQPAKLEDSAVYLCASSLGAGLGGEKLFFGSGTQLSVL.